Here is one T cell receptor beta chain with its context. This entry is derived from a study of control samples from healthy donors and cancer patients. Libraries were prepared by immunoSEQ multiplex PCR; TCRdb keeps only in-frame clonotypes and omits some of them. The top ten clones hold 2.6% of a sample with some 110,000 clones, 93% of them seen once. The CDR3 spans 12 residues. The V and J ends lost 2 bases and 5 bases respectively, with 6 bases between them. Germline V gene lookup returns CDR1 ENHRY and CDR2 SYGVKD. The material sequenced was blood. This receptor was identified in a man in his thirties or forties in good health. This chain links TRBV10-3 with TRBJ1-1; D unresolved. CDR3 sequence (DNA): TGTGCCATCAGTGAGAGAGGGACTGAAGCTTTCTTT. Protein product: CAISERGTEAFF.